This T cell receptor beta chain originates from a study of T cells in Graves' hyperthyroidism and ophthalmopathy. General study findings and limits: Using 13 V-J features, a model discriminated ophthalmopathy from stable hyperthyroidism. Most thyroid-expanded clonotypes above 0.001 were also found in blood.

Germline assignment: CDR1 SQVTM and CDR2 ANQGSEA. CDR3 length: 13 residues. The ends lost 8 bases at V and 7 bases at J; junction bases unmatched: 6. This clonotype has just one count. What it recognizes is unknown. From RNA transcripts, TCR beta CDR3 regions were amplified. First-round RT-PCR with HTBI primers amplified the TCR CDR3 region. TCRdb used MiXCR to reprocess the multiplex PCR reads, holding one entry per CDR3 protein. The sample has hundreds of thousands of distinct CDR3 sequences; over 35% are singletons. Input material: blood. The V gene is TRBV29-1, the J gene TRBJ2-2, with 11 bases lining up with TRBD1. The TCR was taken from a man aged 18 to 35 with Graves' hyperthyroidism. The CDR3 nucleotides read TGCAGCAGCTGGACAGGGGGCGACGGGGAGCTGTTTTTT. This sequence encodes CSSWTGGDGELFF.